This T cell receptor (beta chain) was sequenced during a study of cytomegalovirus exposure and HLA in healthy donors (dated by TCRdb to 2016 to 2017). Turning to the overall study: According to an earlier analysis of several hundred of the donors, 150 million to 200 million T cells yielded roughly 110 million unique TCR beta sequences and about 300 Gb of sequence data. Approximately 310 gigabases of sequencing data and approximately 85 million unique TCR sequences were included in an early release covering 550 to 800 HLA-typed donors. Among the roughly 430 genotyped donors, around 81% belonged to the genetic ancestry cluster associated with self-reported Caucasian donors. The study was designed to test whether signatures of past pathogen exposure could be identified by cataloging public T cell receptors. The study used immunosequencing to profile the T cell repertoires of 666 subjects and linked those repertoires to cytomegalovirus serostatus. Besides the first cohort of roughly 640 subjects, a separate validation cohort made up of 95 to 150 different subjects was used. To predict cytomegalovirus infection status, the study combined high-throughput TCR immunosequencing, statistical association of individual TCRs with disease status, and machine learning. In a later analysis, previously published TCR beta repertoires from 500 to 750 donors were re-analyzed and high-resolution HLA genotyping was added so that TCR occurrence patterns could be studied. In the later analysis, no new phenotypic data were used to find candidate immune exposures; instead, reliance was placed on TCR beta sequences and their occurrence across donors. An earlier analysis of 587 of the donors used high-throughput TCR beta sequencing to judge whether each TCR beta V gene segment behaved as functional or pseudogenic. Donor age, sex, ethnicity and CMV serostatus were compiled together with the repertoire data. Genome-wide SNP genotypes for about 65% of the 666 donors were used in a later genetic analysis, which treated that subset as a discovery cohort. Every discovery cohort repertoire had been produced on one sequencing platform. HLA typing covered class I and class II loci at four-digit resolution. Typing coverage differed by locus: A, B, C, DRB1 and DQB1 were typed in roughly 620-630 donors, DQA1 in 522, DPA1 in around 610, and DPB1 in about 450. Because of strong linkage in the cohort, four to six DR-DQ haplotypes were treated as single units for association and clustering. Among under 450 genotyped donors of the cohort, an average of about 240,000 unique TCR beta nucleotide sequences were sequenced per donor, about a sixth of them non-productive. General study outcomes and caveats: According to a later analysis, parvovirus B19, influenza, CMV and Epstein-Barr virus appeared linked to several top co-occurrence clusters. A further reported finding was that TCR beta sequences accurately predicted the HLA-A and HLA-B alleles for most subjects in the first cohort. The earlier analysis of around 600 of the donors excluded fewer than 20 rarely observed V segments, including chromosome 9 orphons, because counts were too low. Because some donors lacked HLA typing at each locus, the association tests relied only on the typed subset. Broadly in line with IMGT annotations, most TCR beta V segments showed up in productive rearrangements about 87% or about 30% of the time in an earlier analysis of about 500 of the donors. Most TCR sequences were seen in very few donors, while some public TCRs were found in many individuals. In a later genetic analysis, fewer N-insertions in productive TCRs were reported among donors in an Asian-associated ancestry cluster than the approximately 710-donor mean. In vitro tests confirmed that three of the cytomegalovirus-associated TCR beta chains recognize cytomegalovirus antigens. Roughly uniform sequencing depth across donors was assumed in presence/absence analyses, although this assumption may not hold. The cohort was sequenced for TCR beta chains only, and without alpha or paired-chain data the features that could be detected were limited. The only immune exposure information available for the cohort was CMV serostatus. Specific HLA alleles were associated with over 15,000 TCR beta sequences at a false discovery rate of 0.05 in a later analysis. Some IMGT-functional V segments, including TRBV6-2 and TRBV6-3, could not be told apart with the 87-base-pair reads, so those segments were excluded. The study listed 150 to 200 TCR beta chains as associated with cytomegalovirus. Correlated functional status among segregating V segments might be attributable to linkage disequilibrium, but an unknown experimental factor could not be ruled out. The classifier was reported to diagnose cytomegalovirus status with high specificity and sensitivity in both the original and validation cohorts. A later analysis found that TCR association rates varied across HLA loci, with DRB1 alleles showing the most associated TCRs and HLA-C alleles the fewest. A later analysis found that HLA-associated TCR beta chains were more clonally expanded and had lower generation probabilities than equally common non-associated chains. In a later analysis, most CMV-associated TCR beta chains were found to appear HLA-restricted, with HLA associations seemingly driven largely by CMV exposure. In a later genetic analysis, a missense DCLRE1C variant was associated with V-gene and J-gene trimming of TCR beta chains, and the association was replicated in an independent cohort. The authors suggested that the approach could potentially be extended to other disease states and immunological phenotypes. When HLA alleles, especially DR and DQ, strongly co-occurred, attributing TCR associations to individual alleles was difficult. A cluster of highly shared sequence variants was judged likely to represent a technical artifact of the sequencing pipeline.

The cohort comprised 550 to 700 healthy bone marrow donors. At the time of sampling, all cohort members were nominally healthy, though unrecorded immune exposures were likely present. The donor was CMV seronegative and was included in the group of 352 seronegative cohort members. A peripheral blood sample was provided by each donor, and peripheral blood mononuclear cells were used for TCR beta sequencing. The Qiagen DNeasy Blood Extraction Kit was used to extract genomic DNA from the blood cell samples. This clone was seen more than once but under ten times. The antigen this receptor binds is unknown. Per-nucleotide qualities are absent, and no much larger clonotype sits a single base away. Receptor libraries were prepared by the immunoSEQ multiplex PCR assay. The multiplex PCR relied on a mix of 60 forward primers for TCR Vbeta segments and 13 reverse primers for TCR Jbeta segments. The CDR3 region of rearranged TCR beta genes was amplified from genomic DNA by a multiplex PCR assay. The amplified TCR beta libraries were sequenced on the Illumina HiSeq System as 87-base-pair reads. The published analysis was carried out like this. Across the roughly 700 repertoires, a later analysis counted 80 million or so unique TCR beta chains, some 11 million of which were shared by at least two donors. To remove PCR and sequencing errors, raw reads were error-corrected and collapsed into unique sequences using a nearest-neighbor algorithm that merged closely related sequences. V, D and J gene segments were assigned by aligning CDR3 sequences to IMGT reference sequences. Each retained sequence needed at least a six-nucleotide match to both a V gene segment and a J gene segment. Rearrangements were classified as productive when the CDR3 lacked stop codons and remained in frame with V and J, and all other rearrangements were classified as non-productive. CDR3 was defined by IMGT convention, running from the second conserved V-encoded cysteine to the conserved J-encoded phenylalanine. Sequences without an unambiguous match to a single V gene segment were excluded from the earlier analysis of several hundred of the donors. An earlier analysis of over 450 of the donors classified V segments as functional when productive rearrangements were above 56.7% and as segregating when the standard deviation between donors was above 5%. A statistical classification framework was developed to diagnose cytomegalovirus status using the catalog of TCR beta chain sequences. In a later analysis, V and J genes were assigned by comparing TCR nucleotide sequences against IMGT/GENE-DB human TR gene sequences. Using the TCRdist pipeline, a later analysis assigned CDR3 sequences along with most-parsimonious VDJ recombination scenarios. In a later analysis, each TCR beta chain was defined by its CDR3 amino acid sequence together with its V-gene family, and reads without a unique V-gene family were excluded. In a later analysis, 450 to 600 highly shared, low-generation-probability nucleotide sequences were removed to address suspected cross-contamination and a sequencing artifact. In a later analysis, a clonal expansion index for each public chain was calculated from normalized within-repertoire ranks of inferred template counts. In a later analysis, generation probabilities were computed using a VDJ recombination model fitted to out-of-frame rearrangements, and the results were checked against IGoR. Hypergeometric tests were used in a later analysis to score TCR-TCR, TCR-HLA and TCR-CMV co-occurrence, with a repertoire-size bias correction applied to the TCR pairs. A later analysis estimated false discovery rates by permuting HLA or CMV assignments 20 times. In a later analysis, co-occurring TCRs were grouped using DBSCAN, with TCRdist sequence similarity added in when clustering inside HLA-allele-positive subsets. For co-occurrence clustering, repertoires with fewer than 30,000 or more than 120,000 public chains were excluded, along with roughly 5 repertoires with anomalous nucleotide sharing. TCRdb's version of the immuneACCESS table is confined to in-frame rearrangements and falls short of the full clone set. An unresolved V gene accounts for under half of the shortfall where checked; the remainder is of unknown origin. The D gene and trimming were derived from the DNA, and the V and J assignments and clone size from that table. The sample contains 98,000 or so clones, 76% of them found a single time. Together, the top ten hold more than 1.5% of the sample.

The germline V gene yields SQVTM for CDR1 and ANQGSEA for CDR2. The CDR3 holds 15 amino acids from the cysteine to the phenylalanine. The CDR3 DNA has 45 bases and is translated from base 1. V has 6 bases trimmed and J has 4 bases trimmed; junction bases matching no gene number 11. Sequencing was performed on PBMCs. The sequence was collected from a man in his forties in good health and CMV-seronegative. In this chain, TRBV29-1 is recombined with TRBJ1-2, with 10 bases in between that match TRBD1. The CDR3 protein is CSVGSGTGDVYGYTF. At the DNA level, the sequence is TGCAGCGTCGGATCCGGGACAGGGGACGTCTATGGCTACACCTTC.